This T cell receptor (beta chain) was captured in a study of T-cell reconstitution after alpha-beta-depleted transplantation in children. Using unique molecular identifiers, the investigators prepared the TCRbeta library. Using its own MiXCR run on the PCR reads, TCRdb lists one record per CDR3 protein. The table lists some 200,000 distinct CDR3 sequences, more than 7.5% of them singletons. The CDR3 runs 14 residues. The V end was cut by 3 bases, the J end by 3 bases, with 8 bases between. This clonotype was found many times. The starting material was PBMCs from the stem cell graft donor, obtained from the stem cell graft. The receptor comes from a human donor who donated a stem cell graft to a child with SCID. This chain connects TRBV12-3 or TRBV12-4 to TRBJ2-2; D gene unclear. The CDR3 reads CASSFGRDTGELFF. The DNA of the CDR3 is TGTGCCAGCAGTTTTGGAAGGGACACCGGGGAGCTGTTTTTT.